These T cell receptor beta chains were read from a single sample in a study of cytomegalovirus exposure and HLA in healthy donors. Measured with immunoSEQ multiplex PCR; TCRdb has only the in-frame clones, and not every one. The sample includes 150,000 to 200,000 clones, 71% of them seen just once. The sample taken for sequencing was PBMCs. These receptors all come from a woman aged 25 to 39 in good health and CMV-seronegative. The CDR3 runs from the conserved cysteine through the conserved F or W. D genes are given only for firm matches. For some rows the clone size is stated as once, few or many, or as a class when expanded; others skip it.

v_call: TRBV7-2
clone_size: few
j_call: TRBJ2-7
d_call: .
cdr3_aa: CASSTTSREQYF
cdr3_nt: TGTGCCAGCAGCACGACTAGTCGCGAGCAGTACTTC

v_call: TRBV7-9
clone_size: .
j_call: TRBJ2-7
d_call: TRBD2
cdr3_aa: CASSSHLSASGSEDEQYF
cdr3_nt: TGTGCCAGCAGCTCCCACCTGTCTGCTAGCGGGAGCGAGGACGAGCAGTACTTC

v_call: TRBV4-2
clone_size: .
j_call: TRBJ2-6
d_call: .
cdr3_aa: CASSQEVGGSLFSGANVLTF
cdr3_nt: TGTGCCAGCAGCCAAGAGGTAGGGGGTTCTCTTTTTTCTGGGGCCAACGTCCTGACTTTC

v_call: TRBV15
clone_size: .
j_call: TRBJ1-2
d_call: .
cdr3_aa: CATSISRDYGYTF
cdr3_nt: TGTGCCACCAGCATTAGTCGGGACTATGGCTACACCTTC

v_call: TRBV6-4
clone_size: .
j_call: TRBJ2-7
d_call: .
cdr3_aa: CASSDSGQGNLRVQYF
cdr3_nt: TGTGCCAGCAGTGACTCGGGGCAGGGGAACCTCCGGGTGCAGTACTTC

v_call: TRBV4-3
clone_size: few
j_call: TRBJ2-7
d_call: .
cdr3_aa: CASSQLGRMHEQYF
cdr3_nt: TGCGCCAGCAGCCAACTCGGGAGAATGCACGAGCAGTACTTC

v_call: TRBV2
clone_size: .
j_call: TRBJ1-1
d_call: .
cdr3_aa: CASSDVGRAEAFF
cdr3_nt: TGTGCCAGCAGTGATGTTGGGCGAGCTGAAGCTTTCTTT

v_call: TRBV13
clone_size: .
j_call: TRBJ1-1
d_call: .
cdr3_aa: CASSSIPTEAFF
cdr3_nt: TGTGCCAGCAGCTCCATCCCGACAGAAGCTTTCTTT

v_call: TRBV7-9
clone_size: many
j_call: TRBJ2-6
d_call: .
cdr3_aa: CASRPGTYSGANVLTF
cdr3_nt: TGTGCCAGCAGGCCAGGGACATACTCTGGGGCCAACGTCCTGACTTTC

v_call: TRBV7-2
clone_size: few
j_call: TRBJ2-7
d_call: .
cdr3_aa: CASSSQAGQTYEQYF
cdr3_nt: TGTGCCAGCAGCTCCCAGGCGGGACAGACCTACGAGCAGTACTTC

v_call: TRBV28
clone_size: .
j_call: TRBJ1-1
d_call: TRBD1
cdr3_aa: CASSERGGVTEAFF
cdr3_nt: TGTGCCAGCAGCGAAAGAGGGGGCGTGACTGAAGCTTTCTTT

v_call: TRBV28
clone_size: .
j_call: TRBJ2-7
d_call: .
cdr3_aa: CASSLEDAYEQYF
cdr3_nt: TGTGCCAGCAGTTTAGAGGATGCCTACGAGCAGTACTTC

v_call: TRBV30
clone_size: .
j_call: TRBJ1-3
d_call: .
cdr3_aa: CAWSVPGQENTIYF
cdr3_nt: TGTGCCTGGAGCGTCCCGGGACAAGAAAACACCATATATTTT

v_call: TRBV18
clone_size: .
j_call: TRBJ2-4
d_call: TRBD1
cdr3_aa: CASSPILPTGSTKNIQYF
cdr3_nt: TGTGCCAGCTCACCAATCTTACCGACAGGGTCCACCAAAAACATTCAGTACTTC

v_call: TRBV29-1
clone_size: few
j_call: TRBJ1-4
d_call: .
cdr3_aa: CSVETGGSEKLFF
cdr3_nt: TGCAGCGTTGAAACCGGAGGTAGTGAAAAACTGTTTTTT

v_call: TRBV18
clone_size: .
j_call: TRBJ2-5
d_call: .
cdr3_aa: CASSPGGDGETQYF
cdr3_nt: TGTGCCAGCTCACCAGGGGGCGATGGGGAGACCCAGTACTTC

v_call: TRBV19
clone_size: .
j_call: TRBJ1-2
d_call: .
cdr3_aa: CASSGRGYTF
cdr3_nt: TGTGCCAGTAGTGGGCGCGGCTACACCTTC

v_call: TRBV19
clone_size: .
j_call: TRBJ2-1
d_call: .
cdr3_aa: CASSIVDNEQFF
cdr3_nt: TGTGCCAGTAGTATAGTAGACAATGAGCAGTTCTTC

v_call: TRBV28
clone_size: .
j_call: TRBJ1-1
d_call: .
cdr3_aa: CASSRTPANTEAFF
cdr3_nt: TGTGCCAGCAGCCGTACACCCGCGAACACTGAAGCTTTCTTT

v_call: TRBV9
clone_size: .
j_call: TRBJ2-4
d_call: .
cdr3_aa: CASSVSRGGKNIQYF
cdr3_nt: TGTGCCAGCAGCGTAAGCAGGGGTGGGAAAAACATTCAGTACTTC

v_call: TRBV4-1
clone_size: few
j_call: TRBJ1-1
d_call: TRBD1
cdr3_aa: CASSQEGQMNTEAFF
cdr3_nt: TGCGCCAGCAGCCAAGAGGGACAGATGAACACTGAAGCTTTCTTT

v_call: TRBV5-4
clone_size: .
j_call: TRBJ2-7
d_call: TRBD2
cdr3_aa: CASNPGGLGAYEQYF
cdr3_nt: TGTGCCAGCAATCCCGGAGGACTAGGGGCGTACGAGCAGTACTTC

v_call: TRBV7-9
clone_size: few
j_call: TRBJ2-1
d_call: TRBD2
cdr3_aa: CASSSSGSRGEQFF
cdr3_nt: TGTGCCAGCAGCTCTAGCGGGAGCAGGGGTGAGCAGTTCTTC

v_call: TRBV29-1
clone_size: .
j_call: TRBJ2-1
d_call: .
cdr3_aa: CSVPIAGNTYNEQFF
cdr3_nt: TGCAGCGTCCCTATCGCAGGGAACACCTACAATGAGCAGTTCTTC

v_call: TRBV5-1
clone_size: few
j_call: TRBJ2-2
d_call: TRBD2
cdr3_aa: CASSTPGTSHGTGELFF
cdr3_nt: TGCGCCAGCAGCACCCCCGGGACTAGTCATGGCACCGGGGAGCTGTTTTTT

v_call: TRBV6-5
clone_size: few
j_call: TRBJ2-5
d_call: .
cdr3_aa: CASSYDIQETQYF
cdr3_nt: TGTGCCAGCAGTTACGACATCCAAGAGACCCAGTACTTC

v_call: TRBV5-1
clone_size: .
j_call: TRBJ2-2
d_call: TRBD2
cdr3_aa: CASSFSGRGAGELFF
cdr3_nt: TGCGCCAGCAGCTTTAGCGGGAGGGGCGCCGGGGAGCTGTTTTTT

v_call: TRBV15
clone_size: .
j_call: TRBJ2-5
d_call: TRBD1
cdr3_aa: CATSGGTGGFETQYF
cdr3_nt: TGTGCCACCAGCGGAGGGACAGGGGGCTTTGAGACCCAGTACTTC

v_call: TRBV2
clone_size: once
j_call: TRBJ1-6
d_call: TRBD1
cdr3_aa: CASRTGGSPLHF
cdr3_nt: TGTGCCAGCAGGACAGGGGGGTCACCCCTCCACTTT

v_call: TRBV5-1
clone_size: .
j_call: TRBJ2-2
d_call: TRBD2
cdr3_aa: CASRFRLAGDRELFF
cdr3_nt: TGCGCCAGCAGATTCAGACTAGCGGGGGACCGGGAGCTGTTTTTT

v_call: TRBV2
clone_size: .
j_call: TRBJ2-2
d_call: TRBD2
cdr3_aa: CASSGTSGITGELFF
cdr3_nt: TGTGCCAGCAGTGGGACTAGCGGAATCACCGGGGAGCTGTTTTTT

v_call: TRBV28
clone_size: .
j_call: TRBJ2-5
d_call: TRBD2
cdr3_aa: CASSRSGGETQYF
cdr3_nt: TGTGCCAGCAGCCGGAGCGGGGGAGAGACCCAGTACTTC

v_call: TRBV27
clone_size: few
j_call: TRBJ2-3
d_call: TRBD2
cdr3_aa: CASSPVAGDPDTQYF
cdr3_nt: TGTGCCAGCAGTCCCGTAGCGGGAGACCCAGATACGCAGTATTTT

v_call: TRBV7-9
clone_size: .
j_call: TRBJ2-3
d_call: TRBD2
cdr3_aa: CASSLATSVSTDTQYF
cdr3_nt: TGTGCCAGCAGCTTAGCGACTAGCGTCAGCACAGATACGCAGTATTTT

v_call: TRBV7-9
clone_size: .
j_call: TRBJ2-1
d_call: .
cdr3_aa: CASSPFPASDSYNEQFF
cdr3_nt: TGTGCCAGCAGCCCCTTTCCGGCTAGCGACTCCTACAATGAGCAGTTCTTC

v_call: TRBV28
clone_size: .
j_call: TRBJ1-1
d_call: .
cdr3_aa: CASTQGTEAFF
cdr3_nt: TGTGCCAGCACCCAGGGGACTGAAGCTTTCTTT

v_call: TRBV4-1
clone_size: .
j_call: TRBJ1-2
d_call: .
cdr3_aa: CASGQDNGVYGYTF
cdr3_nt: TGCGCCAGCGGCCAAGATAACGGGGTCTATGGCTACACCTTC

v_call: TRBV4-1
clone_size: .
j_call: TRBJ2-5
d_call: TRBD1
cdr3_aa: CASSQVLGGPQYF
cdr3_nt: TGCGCCAGCAGCCAAGTGTTAGGGGGCCCGCAGTACTTC

v_call: TRBV14
clone_size: few
j_call: TRBJ2-3
d_call: .
cdr3_aa: CASSQDYNTDTQYF
cdr3_nt: TGTGCCAGCAGCCAAGATTATAACACAGATACGCAGTATTTT